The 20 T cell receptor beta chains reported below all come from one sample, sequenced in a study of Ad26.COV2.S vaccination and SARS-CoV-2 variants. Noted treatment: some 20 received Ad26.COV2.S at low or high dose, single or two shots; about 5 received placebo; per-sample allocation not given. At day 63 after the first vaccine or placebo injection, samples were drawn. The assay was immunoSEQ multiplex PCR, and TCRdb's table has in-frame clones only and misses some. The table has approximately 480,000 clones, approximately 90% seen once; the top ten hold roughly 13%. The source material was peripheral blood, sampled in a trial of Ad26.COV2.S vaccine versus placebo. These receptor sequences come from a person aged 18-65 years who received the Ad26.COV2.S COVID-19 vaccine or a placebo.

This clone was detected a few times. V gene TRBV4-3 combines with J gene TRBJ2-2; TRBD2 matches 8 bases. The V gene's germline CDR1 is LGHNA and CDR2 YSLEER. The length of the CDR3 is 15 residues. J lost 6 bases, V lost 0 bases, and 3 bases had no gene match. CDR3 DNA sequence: TGCGCCAGCAGCCAAGATACCGGGAGGGCCGGGGAGCTGTTTTTT. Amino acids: CASSQDTGRAGELFF.

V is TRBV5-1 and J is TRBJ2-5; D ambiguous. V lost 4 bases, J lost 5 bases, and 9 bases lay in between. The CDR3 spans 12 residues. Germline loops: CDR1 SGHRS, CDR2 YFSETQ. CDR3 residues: CASSHEGETQYF. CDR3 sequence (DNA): TGCGCCAGCAGCCACGAAGGGGAGACCCAGTACTTC.

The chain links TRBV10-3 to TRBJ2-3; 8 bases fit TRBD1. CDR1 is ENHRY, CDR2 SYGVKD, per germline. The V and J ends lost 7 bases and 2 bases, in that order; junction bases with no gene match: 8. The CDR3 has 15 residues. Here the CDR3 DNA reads TGTGCCATCACCCGGGACAGGTCCCCCACAGATACGCAGTATTTT. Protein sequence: CAITRDRSPTDTQYF.

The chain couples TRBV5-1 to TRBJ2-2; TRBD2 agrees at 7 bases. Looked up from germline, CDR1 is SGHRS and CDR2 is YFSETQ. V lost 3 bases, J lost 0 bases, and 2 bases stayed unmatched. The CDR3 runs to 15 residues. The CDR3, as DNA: TGCGCCAGCAGCTGGAGCGGGGCGAACACCGGGGAGCTGTTTTTT. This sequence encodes CASSWSGANTGELFF. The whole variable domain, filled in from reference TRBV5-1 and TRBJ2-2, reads KAGVTQTPRYLIKTRGQQVTLSCSPISGHRSVSWYQQTPGQGLQFLFEYFSETQRNKGNFPGRFSGRQFSNSRSEMNVSTLELGDSALYLCASSWSGANTGELFFGEGSRLTVL.

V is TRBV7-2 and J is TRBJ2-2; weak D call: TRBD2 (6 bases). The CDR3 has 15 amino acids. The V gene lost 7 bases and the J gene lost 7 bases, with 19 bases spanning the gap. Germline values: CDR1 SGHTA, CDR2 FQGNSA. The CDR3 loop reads CASKSQAGSGGELFF. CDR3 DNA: TGTGCCAGCAAGTCACAAGCCGGGAGTGGCGGGGAGCTGTTTTTT.

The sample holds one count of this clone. This chain's CDR3 is CATSDLTSGGSGELFF. The CDR3 DNA reads TGTGCCACCAGTGACCTGACTAGCGGAGGGTCCGGGGAGCTGTTTTTT. The chain uses TRBV24-1 and TRBJ2-2; 9 bases align to TRBD2. Trimming at V came to 4 bases and at J to 6 bases, leaving 8 bases not matched to a gene. Germline V lookup: CDR1 KGHDR, CDR2 SFDVKD. The CDR3 has 16 residues.

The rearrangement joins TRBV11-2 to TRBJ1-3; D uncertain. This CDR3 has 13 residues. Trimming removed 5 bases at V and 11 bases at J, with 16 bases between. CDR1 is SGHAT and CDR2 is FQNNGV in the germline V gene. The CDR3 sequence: CASSPPQAHPIYF. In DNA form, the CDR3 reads TGTGCCAGCAGCCCCCCCCAGGCGCACCCCATATATTTT. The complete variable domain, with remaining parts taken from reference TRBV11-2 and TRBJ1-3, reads EAGVAQSPRYKIIEKRQSVAFWCNPISGHATLYWYQQILGQGPKLLIQFQNNGVVDDSQLPKDRFSAERLKGVDSTLKIQPAKLEDSAVYLCASSPPQAHPIYFGEGSWLTVV.

Written as DNA, the CDR3 is TGTGCCAGCAGCTTGTCCGGGTTAGCGGGAGGGGTCTTCAATGAGCAGTTCTTC. Its translation: CASSLSGLAGGVFNEQFF. This chain uses TRBV5-8 with TRBJ2-1; TRBD2 aligns across 11 bases. V dropped 1 base and J dropped 6; count of bases not matched to a gene: 12. The germline V gene has CDR1 SGHTS and CDR2 YDEGEE. This CDR3 contains 18 residues.

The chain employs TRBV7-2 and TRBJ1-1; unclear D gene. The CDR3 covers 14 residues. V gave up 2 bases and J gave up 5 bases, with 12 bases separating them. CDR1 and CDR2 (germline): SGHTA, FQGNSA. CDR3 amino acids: CASSLSTDGTEAFF. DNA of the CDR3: TGTGCCAGCAGCTTAAGCACGGACGGTACTGAAGCTTTCTTT.

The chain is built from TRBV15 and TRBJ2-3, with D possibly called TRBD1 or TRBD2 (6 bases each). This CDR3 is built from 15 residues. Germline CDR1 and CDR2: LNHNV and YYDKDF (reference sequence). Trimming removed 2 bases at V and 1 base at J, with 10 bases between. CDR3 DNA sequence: TGTGCCACCAGCAGAAGGGGGGACCGCACAGATACGCAGTATTTT. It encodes CATSRRGDRTDTQYF.

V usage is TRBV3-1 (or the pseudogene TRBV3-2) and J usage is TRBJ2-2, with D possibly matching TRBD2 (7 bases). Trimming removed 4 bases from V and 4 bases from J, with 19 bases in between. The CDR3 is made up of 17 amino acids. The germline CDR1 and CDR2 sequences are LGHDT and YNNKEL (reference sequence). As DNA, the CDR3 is TGTGCCAGCAGCCCTCTGAGGGGGGGAGTAGGCACCGGGGAGCTGTTTTTT. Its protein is CASSPLRGGVGTGELFF.

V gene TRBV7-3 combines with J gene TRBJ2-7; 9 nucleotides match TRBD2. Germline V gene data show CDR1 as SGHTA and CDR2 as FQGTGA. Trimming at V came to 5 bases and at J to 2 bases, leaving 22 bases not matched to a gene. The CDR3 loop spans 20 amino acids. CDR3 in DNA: TGTGCCAGCAGCACCTTACACTCGGGACTAGCTTTATTAGTCCCCTACGAGCAGTACTTC. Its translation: CASSTLHSGLALLVPYEQYF.

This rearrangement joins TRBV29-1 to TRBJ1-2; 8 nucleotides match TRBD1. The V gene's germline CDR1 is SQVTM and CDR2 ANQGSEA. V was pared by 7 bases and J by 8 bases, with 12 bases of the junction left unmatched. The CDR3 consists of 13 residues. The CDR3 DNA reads TGCAGCGCCGTCAGGGGGCGGCTGTCAGGCTACACCTTC. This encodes CSAVRGRLSGYTF. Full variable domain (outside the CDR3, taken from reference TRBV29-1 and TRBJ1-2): SAVISQKPSRDICQRGTSLTIQCQVDSQVTMMFWYRQQPGQSLTLIATANQGSEATYESGFVIDKFPISRPNLTFSTLTVSNMSPEDSSIYLCSAVRGRLSGYTFGSGTRLTVV.

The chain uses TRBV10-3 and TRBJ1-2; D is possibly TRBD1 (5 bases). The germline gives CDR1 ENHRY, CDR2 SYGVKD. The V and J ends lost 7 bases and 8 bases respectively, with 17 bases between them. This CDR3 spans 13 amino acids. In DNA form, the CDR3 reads TGTGCCATCAAGTGGGGGGGAGTAGGCGGCTACACCTTC. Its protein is CAIKWGGVGGYTF.

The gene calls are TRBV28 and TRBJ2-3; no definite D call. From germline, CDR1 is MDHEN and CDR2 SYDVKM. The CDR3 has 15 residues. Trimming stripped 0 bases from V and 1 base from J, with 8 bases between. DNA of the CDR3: TGTGCCAGCAGTTTATGGGAGTCCGGCACAGATACGCAGTATTTT. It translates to CASSLWESGTDTQYF.

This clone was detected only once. The CDR3 protein is CASTGLAGVEQFF. The CDR3 DNA reads as TGTGCCAGTACAGGACTAGCGGGAGTTGAGCAGTTCTTC. The chain combines TRBV19 with TRBJ2-1; 13 bases are a match to TRBD2. The germline V gene has CDR1 LNHDA and CDR2 SQIVND (reference sequence). The CDR3 extends over 13 amino acids. V was clipped by 7 bases and J by 9 bases; unmatched bases: 3.

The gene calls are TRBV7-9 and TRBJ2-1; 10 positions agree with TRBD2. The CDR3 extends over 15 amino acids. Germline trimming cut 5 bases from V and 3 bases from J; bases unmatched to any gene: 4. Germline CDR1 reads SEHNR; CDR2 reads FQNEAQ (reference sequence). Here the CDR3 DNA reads TGTGCCAGCAGCAAGACTAGCGGGTTCTACAATGAGCAGTTCTTC. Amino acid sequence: CASSKTSGFYNEQFF.

The CDR3 DNA reads TGTGCCAGCAGCCAAGGGGCCGGGGGGGCTGATGGCTACACCTTC. It encodes CASSQGAGGADGYTF. The chain uses TRBV4-2 and TRBJ1-2, with D possibly TRBD1 on 6 matching bases. V was clipped by 1 base and J by 6 bases, with 15 bases between them. Germline CDR1 is LGHNA and CDR2 is YNFKEQ. The CDR3 loop spans 15 amino acids.

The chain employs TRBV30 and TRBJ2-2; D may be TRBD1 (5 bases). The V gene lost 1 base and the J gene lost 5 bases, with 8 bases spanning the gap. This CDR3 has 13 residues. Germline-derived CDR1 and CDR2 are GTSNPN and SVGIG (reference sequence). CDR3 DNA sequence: TGTGCCTGGAGTGCAGGGTGGACCGGGGAGCTGTTTTTT. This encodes CAWSAGWTGELFF.

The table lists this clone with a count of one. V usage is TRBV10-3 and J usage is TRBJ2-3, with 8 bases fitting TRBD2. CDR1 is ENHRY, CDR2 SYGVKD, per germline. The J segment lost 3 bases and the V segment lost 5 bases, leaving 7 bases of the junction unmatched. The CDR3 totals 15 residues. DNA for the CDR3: TGTGCCATCAGTCGGGAGGGGGAACTAACAGATACGCAGTATTTT. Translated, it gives CAISREGELTDTQYF.